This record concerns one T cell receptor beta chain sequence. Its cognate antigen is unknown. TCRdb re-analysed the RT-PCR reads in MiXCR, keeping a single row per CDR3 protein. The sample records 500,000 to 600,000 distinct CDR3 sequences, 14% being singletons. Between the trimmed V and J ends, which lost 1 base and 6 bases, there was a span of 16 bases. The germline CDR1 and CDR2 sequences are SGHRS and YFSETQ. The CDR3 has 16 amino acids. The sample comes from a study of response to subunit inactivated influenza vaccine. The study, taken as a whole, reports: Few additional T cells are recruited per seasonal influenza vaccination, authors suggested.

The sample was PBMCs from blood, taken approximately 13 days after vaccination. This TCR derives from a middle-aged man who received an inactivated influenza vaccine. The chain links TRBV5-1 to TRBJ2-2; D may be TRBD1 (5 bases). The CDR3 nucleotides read TGCGCCAGCAGCTTGCGGTCTCAGGGTGGAGCCGGGGAGCTGTTTTTT. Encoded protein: CASSLRSQGGAGELFF. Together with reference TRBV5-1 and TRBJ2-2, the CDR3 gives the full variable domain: KAGVTQTPRYLIKTRGQQVTLSCSPISGHRSVSWYQQTPGQGLQFLFEYFSETQRNKGNFPGRFSGRQFSNSRSEMNVSTLELGDSALYLCASSLRSQGGAGELFFGEGSRLTVL.